The T cell receptor (beta chain) described here comes from a study of blood T cell repertoires in COVID-19. Trimming shortened V by 0 bases and J by 1 base, and 10 bases separated the two germline ends. CDR1 and CDR2 (germline): SGHNT, YYREEE (reference sequence). The CDR3 has 15 amino acids. This clone is categorized as medium-sized. Clones were sequenced by immunoSEQ multiplex PCR, and TCRdb holds only the in-frame ones, with some missing. Of about 210,000 clones in the sample, under 90% were seen once. The chain uses TRBV5-4 and TRBJ1-2; a possible D gene is TRBD1 (6 bases). The source of this sequence is a woman aged 80 or over with COVID-19, enrolled during active disease. Sequencing input: peripheral blood. This chain's CDR3 is CASSLVQGGNYGYTF. In nucleotides, the CDR3 is TGTGCCAGCAGCTTGGTACAGGGCGGTAACTATGGCTACACCTTC.